A single sample gave rise to the 26 T cell receptor beta chains below, sequenced in a study of low-dose radiotherapy and immunotherapy resistance in tumors. The time point here: before trial treatment. First-strand cDNA relied on TRAV- and TRBV-specific primers spanning alpha and beta chains. Using a constant-region primer together with a V-primer adapter, TCRs were subjected to around 20 PCR cycles of amplification. Each CDR3 protein gets one entry after TCRdb re-called the reads with MiXCR. The table includes around 80,000 distinct CDR3 sequences, under 20% detected once. The material sequenced was PBMCs, taken before treatment. The receptors originated from a male donor with prostate cancer.

This clonotype has at least ten counts. The CDR3 coding sequence is TGTGCCAGTAGGAAGGCCGGGACAGGGAACTACGAGCAGTACTTC. As protein: CASRKAGTGNYEQYF. The chain couples TRBV19 to TRBJ2-7, with 9 nucleotides matching TRBD1. CDR1 is LNHDA, CDR2 SQIVND, per germline (reference sequence). There are 15 residues in the CDR3. Trimming removed 6 bases from V and 3 bases from J; junction bases left unmatched: 9.

This clonotype was observed at least ten times. V and J are TRBV7-9 and TRBJ1-2, with a weak D call TRBD1 (6 bases). CDR3 length: 13 residues. Germline lookup yields CDR1 SEHNR and CDR2 FQNEAQ (reference sequence). The ends were cut back, 3 bases at V and 8 bases at J, with 13 bases in the middle. The CDR3 region has the DNA TGTGCCAGCAGCTTGCGGGGGGCGCCCGGCTACACCTTC. It yields the protein CASSLRGAPGYTF.

This rearrangement joins TRBV12-3 or TRBV12-4 to TRBJ1-2, with 8 bases fitting TRBD1. This CDR3 has 15 amino acids. The V gene end was trimmed by 3 bases and the J gene end by 5 bases; junction bases not matched to a gene: 8. DNA of the CDR3: TGTGCCAGCAGTTTCGCAGGGGGCGCCGGTTATGGCTACACCTTC. This gives the protein CASSFAGGAGYGYTF.

In this sample, this clonotype turned up many times. The CDR3 is CASSYAKRGGELFF. In nucleotides, the CDR3 is TGTGCCAGCAGTTACGCGAAGCGGGGCGGGGAGCTGTTTTTT. V gene TRBV6-5 combines with J gene TRBJ2-2; 7 nucleotides align to TRBD2. CDR1 is MNHEY, CDR2 SVGAGI, per germline. The V segment lost 2 bases and the J segment 7 bases; nucleotides outside the gene matches: 4. The CDR3 extends over 14 amino acids.

This clonotype appeared many times. The chain joins TRBV20-1 to TRBJ2-7, with 11 nucleotides matching TRBD2. From germline, CDR1 is DFQATT and CDR2 SNEGSKA (reference sequence). This CDR3 region has 15 residues. After removal of 0 bases from V and 2 bases from J, the junction contained 3 bases not matched to a gene. CDR3 DNA: TGCAGTGCTAGAGATACTAGCGGGGGAACCTACGAGCAGTACTTC. It yields the protein CSARDTSGGTYEQYF.

This clonotype turned up a few times. The CDR3 is CASSLTRAESPLHF. The CDR3 bases are TGTGCCAGCAGTTTAACCCGGGCCGAATCACCCCTCCACTTT. This chain connects TRBV27 to TRBJ1-6; D call uncertain. The CDR3 has 14 residues. Germline V gene data show CDR1 as MNHEY and CDR2 as SMNVEV (reference sequence). V lost 2 bases, J lost 10 bases, and 12 bases lay in between.

This clonotype was observed at least ten times. The chain joins TRBV9 to TRBJ1-3; D gene uncertain. The CDR3 loop spans 13 amino acids. CDR1 and CDR2 (germline): SGDLS, YYNGEE. V lost 4 bases to trimming and J lost 4 bases, with 9 bases between them. The chain's CDR3 is CASSPGSGNTIYF. CDR3 in DNA: TGTGCCAGCAGCCCCGGGTCCGGAAACACCATATATTTT. Full variable domain (remainder filled in from reference TRBV9 and TRBJ1-3): DSGVTQTPKHLITATGQRVTLRCSPRSGDLSVYWYQQSLDQGLQFLIQYYNGEERAKGNILERFSAQQFPDLHSELNLSSLELGDSALYFCASSPGSGNTIYFGEGSWLTVV.

The chain has TRBV11-2 and TRBJ2-1; 13 nucleotides match TRBD2. The CDR3 runs to 15 residues. CDR1 is SGHAT, CDR2 FQNNGV, per germline. Trimming took 5 bases from V and 10 from J; bases not matched to a gene: 8. The CDR3 here is CASSREGLAGSEQFF. In nucleotides, the CDR3 is TGTGCCAGCAGCAGAGAGGGACTAGCGGGAAGCGAGCAGTTCTTC.

In this sample, this clonotype turned up a few times. The gene calls are TRBV3-1 and TRBJ1-2, with a tentative D call TRBD1 (5 bases). Trimming left V 1 base short and J 8 bases short, with 17 bases between. The CDR3 has 15 amino acids. The germline V gene encodes CDR1 LGHDT and CDR2 YNNKEL (reference sequence). CDR3 in DNA: TGTGCCAGCAGCCAAGTCGGACAACGACCGGGGGGCTACACCTTC. Its protein is CASSQVGQRPGGYTF.

This clonotype has a count of ten or more. The chain carries TRBV6-5 and TRBJ1-5, with 8 bases lining up with TRBD1. V dropped 6 bases and J dropped 5; count of bases not matched to a gene: 6. Germline V lookup: CDR1 MNHEY, CDR2 SVGAGI. The CDR3 extends over 14 amino acids. CDR3 nucleotides: TGTGCCAGCAGCCAGGGGGCACGGTATCAGCCCCAGCATTTT. Amino acids: CASSQGARYQPQHF.

This clonotype was picked up many times. The chain uses TRBV2 and TRBJ2-3; no definite D call. This CDR3 is built from 11 residues. CDR1 is SNHLY, CDR2 FYNNEI, per germline. Trimming pared 6 bases from V and 8 bases from J, leaving 9 bases between. The CDR3 loop reads CASSAEVTQYF. The CDR3 nucleotides are TGTGCCAGCAGCGCGGAAGTTACGCAGTATTTT.

In this sample, this clonotype turned up many times. The chain combines TRBV9 with TRBJ2-7; 8 positions match TRBD2. With V trimmed by 4 bases and J by 5 bases, 8 bases remained unmatched. CDR1 is SGDLS, CDR2 YYNGEE, per germline. The length of the CDR3 is 14 residues. The CDR3 spells CASSPGLATNEQYF. Here the CDR3 DNA reads TGTGCCAGCAGCCCTGGACTAGCAACGAACGAGCAGTACTTC.

Many counts were recorded for this clonotype. This CDR3 reads CASRPGLAGVTGELFF. The DNA for the CDR3 is TGTGCCAGCCGGCCTGGACTAGCGGGAGTCACCGGGGAGCTGTTTTTT. This sequence joins TRBV12-3 or TRBV12-4 and TRBJ2-2, with TRBD2 identical over 13 bases. J gave up 4 bases and V 8 bases, and 7 bases lay outside the gene matches. The CDR3 totals 16 residues.

Turning to this clonotype: Only one base separates this from a far larger clonotype, so it likely reflects a read error. The V call is TRBV28, the J call TRBJ2-1; TRBD1 or TRBD2 may be the D gene (5 bases each). Trimming pared 6 bases from V and 10 bases from J, leaving 19 bases between. The CDR3 length is 14 residues. Germline lookup yields CDR1 MDHEN and CDR2 SYDVKM. For the CDR3, the DNA is TGTGCCAGCAGGGTCCGGGACGGGACCTACGAGCAGTTCTTC. This gives the protein CASRVRDGTYEQFF.

This clonotype has at least ten counts. The chain carries TRBV6-1 and TRBJ2-2; D is uncertain. Looked up from germline, CDR1 is MNHNS and CDR2 is SASEGT. This CDR3 is 14 amino acids long. Trimming removed 6 bases at V and 5 bases at J, with 13 bases between. The CDR3 loop is CASRPISNTGELFF. In DNA, the CDR3 is TGTGCCAGCAGGCCGATAAGTAATACCGGGGAGCTGTTTTTT.

This clonotype was detected many times. The chain carries TRBV6-6 and TRBJ2-1; D call uncertain. This CDR3 spans 14 amino acids. With 0 bases removed from V and 4 bases from J, the gap between germline ends came to 7 bases. The germline gives CDR1 MNHNY, CDR2 SVGAGI (reference sequence). This CDR3 reads CASSYSRLYNEQFF. The CDR3 DNA is TGTGCCAGCAGTTACTCGCGTCTTTACAATGAGCAGTTCTTC.

This clonotype was seen repeatedly, ten times or more. The chain links TRBV12-3 or TRBV12-4 to TRBJ2-7; 11 bases agree with TRBD2. The length of the CDR3 is 15 residues. The ends lost 6 bases at V and 0 bases at J; junction bases unmatched: 4. The CDR3 reads CASSGTSGSSYEQYF. The CDR3 DNA reads TGTGCCAGCAGCGGAACTAGCGGGAGCTCCTACGAGCAGTACTTC.

V is TRBV6-6 and J is TRBJ2-3; 8 bases agree with TRBD1. This CDR3 is built from 15 residues. V trimming: 5 bases; J trimming: 2 bases; junction bases outside the gene matches: 6. From germline, CDR1 is MNHNY and CDR2 SVGAGI (reference sequence). The CDR3 DNA sequence: TGTGCCAGCAGTAAAGGACAGGGCTCCACAGATACGCAGTATTTT. Residues: CASSKGQGSTDTQYF.

This clonotype was observed many times. The chain uses TRBV2 and TRBJ2-3; 13 bases align to TRBD2. Germline CDR1 SNHLY, CDR2 FYNNEI. CDR3 length: 15 amino acids. V lost 5 bases and J lost 4; bases outside the gene matches: 3. DNA for the CDR3: TGTGCCAGCAGTTGGACTAGCGGGAGCGCAGATACGCAGTATTTT. It translates to CASSWTSGSADTQYF.

In its sample, this clonotype was seen many times. The V gene is TRBV19, the J gene TRBJ2-2; TRBD2 matches at 13 bases. The CDR3 runs to 19 residues. CDR1 is LNHDA and CDR2 is SQIVND in the germline V gene (reference sequence). J was trimmed by 0 bases and V by 4 bases; bases with no gene match: 8. DNA of the CDR3: TGTGCCAGTAGTAAAGGACTAGCGGGAGACTTCGCGAACACCGGGGAGCTGTTTTTT. This sequence encodes CASSKGLAGDFANTGELFF.

This clonotype occurred many times. The chain carries TRBV11-2 and TRBJ2-1, with D possibly TRBD2 on 5 matching bases. The V and J ends lost 1 base and 7 bases respectively, with 14 bases between them. The CDR3 consists of 15 residues. CDR1 and CDR2 from the germline V gene are SGHAT and FQNNGV. The CDR3 DNA follows: TGTGCCAGCAGCTTAGGTCTTGGACTTCAAAATGAGCAGTTCTTC. This encodes CASSLGLGLQNEQFF.

There are many counts of this clonotype. This rearrangement joins TRBV15 to TRBJ2-1; 9 nucleotides line up with TRBD2. Germline V gives CDR1 LNHNV, CDR2 YYDKDF (reference sequence). The CDR3 runs to 16 residues. The V gene end was trimmed by 1 base and the J gene end by 3 bases; junction bases not matched to a gene: 4. The CDR3 DNA is TGTGCCACCAGCAGAGCGACTAGCGGCGTCTACAATGAGCAGTTCTTC. Amino acid sequence: CATSRATSGVYNEQFF.

This clonotype showed up many times. The genes are TRBV20-1 and TRBJ2-3; 7 nucleotides line up with TRBD1. Germline-derived CDR1 and CDR2 are DFQATT and SNEGSKA (reference sequence). The CDR3 is 16 residues long. J gave up 0 bases and V 3 bases, and 9 bases lay outside the gene matches. The CDR3 loop reads CSASKLDRVSTDTQYF. In nucleotides, the CDR3 is TGCAGTGCTAGTAAACTTGACAGGGTTAGCACAGATACGCAGTATTTT.

As regards this clonotype: A far larger clone is just one base off, so this is likely a read error. The chain links TRBV28 to TRBJ2-3; TRBD2 aligns across 7 bases. The CDR3 runs to 15 residues. The junction had 8 bases not matched to a gene; V was cut back by 6 bases and J by 2 bases. The germline V gene has CDR1 MDHEN and CDR2 SYDVKM. The CDR3 reads CASRRSQRDTDTQYF. The CDR3 DNA reads as TGTGCCAGCAGGCGATCCCAGCGGGACACAGATACGCAGTATTTT.

This clonotype was seen repeatedly, ten times or more. The chain uses TRBV10-2 and TRBJ2-1; 11 nucleotides agree with TRBD2. Germline lookup yields CDR1 WSHSY and CDR2 SAAADI. The length of the CDR3 is 13 residues. V gave up 5 bases and J gave up 15 bases; unmatched junction bases: 9. The CDR3 DNA is TGCGCCAGCAGTCAGAGGCTAGCGGGAGGACTGTTCTTC. It yields the protein CASSQRLAGGLFF.

The chain recombines TRBV5-1 with TRBJ1-2; tentative D call: TRBD1 (5 bases). CDR1 and CDR2 (germline): SGHRS, YFSETQ. The CDR3 spans 14 residues. V was trimmed by 0 bases and J by 5 bases, leaving 11 bases between them. The chain's CDR3 is CASSLEQKGYGYTF. DNA of the CDR3: TGCGCCAGCAGCTTGGAACAAAAGGGGTATGGCTACACCTTC.